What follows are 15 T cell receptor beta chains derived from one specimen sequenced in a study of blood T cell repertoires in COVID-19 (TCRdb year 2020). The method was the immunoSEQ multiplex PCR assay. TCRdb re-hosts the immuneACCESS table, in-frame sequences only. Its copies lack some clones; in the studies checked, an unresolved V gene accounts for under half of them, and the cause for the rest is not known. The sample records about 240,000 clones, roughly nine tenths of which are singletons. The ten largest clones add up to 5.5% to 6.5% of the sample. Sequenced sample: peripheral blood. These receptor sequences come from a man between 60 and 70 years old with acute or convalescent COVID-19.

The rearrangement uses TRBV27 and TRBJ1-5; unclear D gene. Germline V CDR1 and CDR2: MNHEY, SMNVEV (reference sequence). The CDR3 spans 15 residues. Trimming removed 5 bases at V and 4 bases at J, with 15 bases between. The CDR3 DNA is TGTGCCAGCAGTCCCGGGTTCTACCCAAATCAGCCCCAGCATTTT. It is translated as CASSPGFYPNQPQHF.

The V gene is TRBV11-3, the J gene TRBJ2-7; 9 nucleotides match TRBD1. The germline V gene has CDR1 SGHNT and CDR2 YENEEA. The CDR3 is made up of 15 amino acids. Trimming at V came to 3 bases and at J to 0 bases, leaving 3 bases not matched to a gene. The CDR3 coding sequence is TGTGCCAGCAGCTTGGGGGGACAGGGCTCCTACGAGCAGTACTTC. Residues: CASSLGGQGSYEQYF.

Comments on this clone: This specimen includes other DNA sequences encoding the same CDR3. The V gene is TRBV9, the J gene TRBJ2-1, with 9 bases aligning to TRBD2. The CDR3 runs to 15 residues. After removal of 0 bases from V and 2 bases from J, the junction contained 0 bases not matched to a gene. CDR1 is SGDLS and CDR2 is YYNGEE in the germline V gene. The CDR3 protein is CASSVGLAAYNEQFF. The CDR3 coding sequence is TGTGCCAGCAGCGTAGGACTAGCGGCCTACAATGAGCAGTTCTTC.

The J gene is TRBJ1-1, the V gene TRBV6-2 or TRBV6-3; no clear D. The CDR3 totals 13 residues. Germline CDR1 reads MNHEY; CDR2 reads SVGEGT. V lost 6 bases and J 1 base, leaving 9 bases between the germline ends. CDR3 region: CASSDTGNTEAFF. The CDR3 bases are TGTGCCAGCAGCGATACTGGGAACACTGAAGCTTTCTTT.

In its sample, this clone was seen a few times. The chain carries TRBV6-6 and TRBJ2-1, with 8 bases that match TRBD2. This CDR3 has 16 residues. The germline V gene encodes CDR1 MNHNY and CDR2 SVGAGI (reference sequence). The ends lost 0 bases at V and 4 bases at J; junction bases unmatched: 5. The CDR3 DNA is TGTGCCAGCAGTTACTCGGGTAGCGGGGTATACAATGAGCAGTTCTTC. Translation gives CASSYSGSGVYNEQFF.

Written as DNA, the CDR3 is TGTGCCAGCAGCTTAGAGGGAACGGGAGGCACGAGGAGGGAGACCCAGTACTTC. It yields the protein CASSLEGTGGTRRETQYF. The chain carries TRBV11-3 and TRBJ2-5, with 7 positions matching TRBD2. The germline V gene has CDR1 SGHNT and CDR2 YENEEA. V was pared by 0 bases and J by 5 bases, with 15 bases of the junction left unmatched. This CDR3 has 18 amino acids.

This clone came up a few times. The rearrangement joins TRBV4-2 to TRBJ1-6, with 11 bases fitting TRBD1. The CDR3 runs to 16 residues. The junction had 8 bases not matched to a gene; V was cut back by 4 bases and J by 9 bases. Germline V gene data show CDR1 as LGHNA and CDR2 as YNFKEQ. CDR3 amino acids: CASSPRTGGSASPLHF. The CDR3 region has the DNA TGTGCCAGCAGCCCCCGGACAGGGGGCTCCGCTTCACCCCTCCACTTT.

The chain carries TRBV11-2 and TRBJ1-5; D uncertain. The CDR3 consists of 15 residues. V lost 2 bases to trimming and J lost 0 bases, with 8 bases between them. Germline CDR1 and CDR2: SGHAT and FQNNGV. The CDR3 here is CASSLLPGSNQPQHF. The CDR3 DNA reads TGTGCCAGCAGCTTATTACCAGGTAGCAATCAGCCCCAGCATTTT.

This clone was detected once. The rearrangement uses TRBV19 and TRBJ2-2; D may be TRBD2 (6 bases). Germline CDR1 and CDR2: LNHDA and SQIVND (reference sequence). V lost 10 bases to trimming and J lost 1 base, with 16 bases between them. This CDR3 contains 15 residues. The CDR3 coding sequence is TGTGCCACCGAGGGACTCCTTGGGAACACCGGGGAGCTGTTTTTT. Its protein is CATEGLLGNTGELFF.

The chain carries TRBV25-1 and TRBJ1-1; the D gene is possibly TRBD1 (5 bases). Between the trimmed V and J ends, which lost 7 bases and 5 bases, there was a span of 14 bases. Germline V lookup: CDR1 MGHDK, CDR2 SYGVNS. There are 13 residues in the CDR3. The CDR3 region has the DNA TGTGCCAGCATCCATGGGGGAGGAACTGAAGCTTTCTTT. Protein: CASIHGGGTEAFF.

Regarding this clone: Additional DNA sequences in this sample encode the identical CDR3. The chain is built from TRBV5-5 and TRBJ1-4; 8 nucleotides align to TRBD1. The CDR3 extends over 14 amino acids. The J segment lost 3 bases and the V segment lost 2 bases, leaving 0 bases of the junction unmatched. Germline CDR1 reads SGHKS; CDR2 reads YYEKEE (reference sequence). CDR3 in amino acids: CASSLQGANEKLFF. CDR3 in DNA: TGTGCCAGCAGCTTACAGGGGGCTAATGAAAAACTGTTTTTT.

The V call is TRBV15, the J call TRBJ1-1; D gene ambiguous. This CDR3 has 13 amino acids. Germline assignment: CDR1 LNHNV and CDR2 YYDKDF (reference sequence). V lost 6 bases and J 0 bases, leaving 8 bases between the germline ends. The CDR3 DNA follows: TGTGCCACCAGAGTAGACTTGAACACTGAAGCTTTCTTT. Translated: CATRVDLNTEAFF.

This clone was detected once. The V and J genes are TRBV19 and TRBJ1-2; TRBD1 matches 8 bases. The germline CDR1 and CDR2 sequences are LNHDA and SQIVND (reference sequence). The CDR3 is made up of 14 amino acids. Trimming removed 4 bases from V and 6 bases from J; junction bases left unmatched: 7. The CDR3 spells CASSTSGTGDGYTF. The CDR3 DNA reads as TGTGCCAGTAGTACCTCCGGGACAGGAGATGGCTACACCTTC.

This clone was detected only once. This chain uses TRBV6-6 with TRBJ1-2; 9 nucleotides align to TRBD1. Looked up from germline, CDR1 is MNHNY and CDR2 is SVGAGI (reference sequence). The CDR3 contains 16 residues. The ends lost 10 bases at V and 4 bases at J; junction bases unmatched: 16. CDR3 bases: TGTGCCACCCGGCCGACAGGGGGTGACCCTAGCTATGGCTACACCTTC. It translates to CATRPTGGDPSYGYTF.

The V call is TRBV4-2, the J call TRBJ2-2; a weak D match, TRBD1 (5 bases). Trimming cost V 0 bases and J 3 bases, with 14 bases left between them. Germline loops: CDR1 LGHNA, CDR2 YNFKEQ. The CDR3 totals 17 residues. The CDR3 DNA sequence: TGTGCCAGCAGCCAAGATCCCCTTGACAGTTACACCGGGGAGCTGTTTTTT. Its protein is CASSQDPLDSYTGELFF.